In this sample, the clone carrying this T cell receptor (beta chain) turned up a few times. V was clipped by 3 bases and J by 8 bases, with 17 bases between them. In germline, CDR1 is KGHSH, CDR2 LQKENI. This CDR3 spans 16 amino acids. These data are taken from a study of blood T cell repertoires in COVID-19. Clones were read by immunoSEQ multiplex PCR, and TCRdb kept only the in-frame ones, dropping some. This sample carries 150,000 to 190,000 clones, more than 65% of them seen once, and the ten largest clones take around a tenth. This TCR was sampled from a woman aged 50 to 65 with acute or convalescent COVID-19. Sequences were obtained from peripheral blood. The V gene is TRBV18, the J gene TRBJ1-6; D not resolved. CDR3 residues: CASSPTAGSAHSPLHF. The CDR3 DNA reads as TGTGCCAGCTCACCCACGGCTGGGAGCGCCCATTCACCCCTCCACTTT. Filled out from reference TRBV18 and TRBJ1-6, the complete variable domain reads NAGVMQNPRHLVRRRGQEARLRCSPMKGHSHVYWYRQLPEEGLKFMVYLQKENIIDESGMPKERFSAEFPKEGPSILRIQQVVRGDSAAYFCASSPTAGSAHSPLHFGNGTRLTVT.